This T cell receptor (beta chain) was captured by sequencing in a study of OX40 agonist ivuxolimab in advanced cancers. Regarding the complete study: Ivuxolimab was an agonistic, fully human IgG2 monoclonal antibody directed against OX40 (CD134), a costimulatory receptor. Intravenous ivuxolimab was administered to patients every 2 weeks at six dose levels: 0.01, 0.1, 0.3, 1.5, 3 and 10 mg/kg. Of the approximately 54 patients in dose escalation, about 20 had hepatocellular carcinoma, roughly 15 had melanoma, 9 had renal cell carcinoma and 9 had head and neck cancer. In the dose-escalation cohort, 65% to 85% of patients were male, and the mean age was around 65 years with a range of about 20 to 90. Prior anti-PD-1, anti-PD-L1 or anti-CTLA-4 therapy was permitted, and about 40% of dose-escalation patients had received checkpoint inhibitors. Partial responses were achieved by three dose-escalation patients, of whom one had hepatocellular carcinoma and two had cutaneous melanoma. The point of sequencing TCRbeta in the periphery was to test whether ivuxolimab changed TCR sequence diversity and drove clonal T-cell expansion. The monotherapy dose-escalation portion (N ≈ 55 patients) of the phase I ivuxolimab trial is reported in the paper. Study-wide conclusions, independent of this receptor: On average, CD8+ T cells showed more expanded clones than CD4+ T cells after ivuxolimab. The antigen specificity of the peripheral T cells that underwent clonal expansion was not determined. Low levels of normalized T-cell clonal expansion were also seen in some patients who did not respond. Clonal expansion of both CD4+ and CD8+ blood T cells was observed from baseline to week 6 at doses 0.1 to 3.0 mg/kg. In the 0.1-3.0 mg/kg groups, partial responders had among the lowest normalized peripheral clonal expansion, particularly in CD8+ T cells.

To sequence the TCRbeta CDR3 region, genomic DNA was isolated from the sorted cells. The immunoSEQ Assay was used for sequencing of TCRbeta CDR3 regions. Held by TCRdb, this immuneACCESS table contains in-frame sequences only and omits some clones. Under half of the omission traces to an unresolved V gene where checked; the cause of the rest is unknown. The sample table holds about 38,000 clones, of which around 81% were seen once. Just under 40% of the sample lies in the top ten. Worth noting for this clone: Its specific antigen is unknown. Base qualities are not provided; no much larger clone lies one nucleotide away.

Patients with a history of autoimmune disease or receiving systemic immunosuppression were excluded from the trial. Peripheral blood for TCR sequencing was collected from all dose cohorts at baseline, on cycle 4 day 1, and on cycle 7 day 1. The samples were drawn from a first-in-human, open-label, multicenter phase I dose-escalation trial of ivuxolimab. The trial enrolled adults with locally advanced or metastatic head and neck squamous cell, hepatocellular, melanoma or renal cell carcinoma. Before TCR sequencing, CD4+ and CD8+ T cells were separately sorted from peripheral blood. The CDR3 sequence holds 15 residues, the cysteine and phenylalanine included. Only the CDR3 portion is preserved as DNA: 45 bases, with reading frame beginning at the first base. The germline V gene sets CDR1 to MNHEY and CDR2 to SVGAGI. Trimming takes 5 bases off V and 0 bases off J; junction bases not matched to a gene: 3.

The chain uses TRBV6-5 and TRBJ1-3; 8 central bases correspond to TRBD1. The source is an adult with an advanced solid tumor such as melanoma, head and neck, liver or kidney cancer. The source material was CD4+ or CD8+ T cells sorted from blood, sampled in a trial of the OX40 agonist ivuxolimab. The CDR3 protein is CASSQTGVSGNTIYF. The sequenced DNA: TGTGCCAGCAGTCAGACAGGGGTCTCTGGAAACACCATATATTTT.